This T cell receptor (beta chain) was retrieved from a study of OX40 agonist ivuxolimab in advanced cancers. Study in general: Ivuxolimab, which patients received intravenously every 2 weeks, was dosed at 0.01 to 10 mg/kg. Subjects had a mean age of about 61 years, with a range of 23 to 79; less than 90% were male.

As for this clone: The antigen remains undetermined.

General observations from the study: CD8+ T cells (on average) carried more expanded clones than CD4+ T cells. Patients with a partial response at 0.1-3.0 mg/kg had among the lowest clonal expansion.

Sequencing was performed with immunoSEQ multiplex PCR; in TCRdb, only in-frame clones are kept and a portion is missing. This sample has approximately 76,000 clones; approximately 85% occur once, and the top ten carry approximately 5.1%. Looked up from germline, CDR1 is SNHLY and CDR2 is FYNNEI. Between the trimmed V and J ends, which lost 3 bases and 5 bases, there was a span of 13 bases. CDR3 size: 15 residues. The clonotype was recovered from an adult with an advanced solid tumor such as melanoma, head and neck, liver or kidney cancer. This specimen was CD4+ or CD8+ T cells sorted from blood, taken in a trial of the OX40 agonist ivuxolimab. This chain connects TRBV2 to TRBJ2-2; D is unclear. CDR3: CASSDVSHLTGELFF. CDR3 bases: TGTGCCAGCAGTGACGTATCACACTTGACCGGGGAGCTGTTTTTT.